The rows below give T cell receptor beta chains drawn from one sample of a study of persistence of HIV-infected CD4 T cells. Repertoires were generated with immunoSEQ multiplex PCR, while TCRdb's copy carries only in-frame clones and drops some. The sample lists 30,000 to 45,000 clones, approximately 80% occurring once. Their target antigens are unknown. The sequencing here drew on CD4+ T cells sorted from PBMCs after roughly 20-hour stimulation, taken from a patient who received antiretroviral therapy. The origin of the receptors is an adult man with HIV who was CMV-seropositive. Each CDR3 is given with its conserved first and last residue. The D gene is left open where the match is weak. Rows may omit the clone size; those that give it use once, few, many or a size class.

>15|once|NA|TRBV3-1/TRBV3-2|TRBJ1-3
TGTGCCAGCAGCCGGGGACCGAACCCTGGGAACACCATATATTTT
CASSRGPNPGNTIYF
>17|NA|TRBD2|TRBV9|TRBJ2-3
TGTGCCAGCAGCGTAGGAGCGGGGGGCCCGAGCACAGATACGCAGTATTTT
CASSVGAGGPSTDTQYF
>15|NA|TRBD1|TRBV27|TRBJ2-2
TGTGCCAGCCGATTGGACAGGGTGGGGACCGGGGAGCTGTTTTTT
CASRLDRVGTGELFF
>13|NA|NA|TRBV5-1|TRBJ1-2
TGCGCCAGCAGCCCCAGGGATTACTATGGCTACACCTTC
CASSPRDYYGYTF
>10|NA|NA|TRBV6-4|TRBJ2-7
TGTGTCAAGCCCCCTTCGGCGCAGTACTTC
CVKPPSAQYF
>17|NA|TRBD1|TRBV30|TRBJ1-6
TGTGCCTGGAGTGTACGGGCAGGGGGCACCCGAAATTCACCCCTCCACTTT
CAWSVRAGGTRNSPLHF
>15|NA|TRBD2|TRBV5-6|TRBJ2-3
TGTGCCAGCAGCTTACGTCTAGCGGCCCCAGGTACGCAGTATTTT
CASSLRLAAPGTQYF
>15|NA|TRBD2|TRBV18|TRBJ2-3
TGTGCCAGCTCACCACGGGGAGCGGGGGGAGATACGCAGTATTTT
CASSPRGAGGDTQYF
>15|once|TRBD2|TRBV18|TRBJ2-1
TGTGCCAGCTCACCGTCGAGCGGGGGGCCAATCTGGGGGTTCTTC
CASSPSSGGPIWGFF
>16|NA|NA|TRBV15|TRBJ1-1
TGTGCCACCAGCAGAAGGGGCGGCTTGAAGGACACTGAAGCTTTCTTT
CATSRRGGLKDTEAFF
>13|NA|TRBD1|TRBV6-5|TRBJ1-5
TGTGCCAGCAGTCGGACAGGCACTCAGCCCCAGCATTTT
CASSRTGTQPQHF
>15|NA|NA|TRBV4-1|TRBJ1-1
TGCGCCAGCAGCCGAGAGCAGGGGCCGCGGGATGAAGCTTTCTTT
CASSREQGPRDEAFF
>16|NA|TRBD2|TRBV9|TRBJ2-3
TGTGCCAGCACCCTAGGACTAGCGGGGGTCACAGATACGCAGTATTTT
CASTLGLAGVTDTQYF
>12|NA|NA|TRBV28|TRBJ1-2
TGTGCCGCCGGAGGGAGGGGCTATGGCTACACCTTC
CAAGGRGYGYTF
>16|few|TRBD1|TRBV5-4|TRBJ1-3
TGTGCCAGCAGCTCATTCGGACAGGCGCAGGGAAACACCATATATTTT
CASSSFGQAQGNTIYF
>15|NA|NA|TRBV5-1|TRBJ2-1
TGCGCCAGCAGCTACCTGGACTTCTCGGCGGGTGAGCAGTTCTTC
CASSYLDFSAGEQFF
>18|NA|TRBD2|TRBV7-9|TRBJ2-1
TGTGCCAGCAGCCAATTACGACTAGCGTCTAACTCCTACAATGAGCAGTTCTTC
CASSQLRLASNSYNEQFF
>14|NA|NA|TRBV6-5|TRBJ2-7
TGTGCCAGCAGCCTATCTGGACCGGGAAGCGAGCAGTACTTC
CASSLSGPGSEQYF
>16|NA|TRBD1|TRBV24-1|TRBJ2-3
TGTGCCACCAGTGACCACCCTGACAGGGGCACAGATACGCAGTATTTT
CATSDHPDRGTDTQYF
>14|few|NA|TRBV28|TRBJ1-1
TGTGCCAGCAACTGGGGACTTATGAACACTGAAGCTTTCTTT
CASNWGLMNTEAFF
>12|NA|NA|TRBV28|TRBJ1-2
TGTGCCAGCAGGCGGACGGGCTATGGCTACACCTTC
CASRRTGYGYTF
>14|NA|NA|TRBV6-5|TRBJ1-1
TGTGCCAGCGTCTGGGAGGGGAGGAACACTGAAGCTTTCTTT
CASVWEGRNTEAFF
>14|NA|TRBD1|TRBV28|TRBJ1-2
TGTGCCAGCAGTCGAGACAGGGGGCGTCGTGGCTACACCTTC
CASSRDRGRRGYTF
>15|NA|TRBD1|TRBV10-3|TRBJ2-7
TGTGCCATCAGTGATGGGACAGCCTCCTCCTACGAGCAGTACTTC
CAISDGTASSYEQYF
>13|NA|NA|TRBV9|TRBJ1-2
TGTGCCAGCAGCGTAGGAAGCGCCAAGGGCTACACCTTC
CASSVGSAKGYTF
>18|NA|TRBD1|TRBV28|TRBJ2-1
TGTGCCAGCAGCGAATCCCCTCCTGGAAGGGGGCGACGGAATGAGCAGTTCTTC
CASSESPPGRGRRNEQFF
>15|few|NA|TRBV5-4|TRBJ1-1
TGTGCCAGCAGCGACGACGGGGGCCTGGGAACTGAAGCTTTCTTT
CASSDDGGLGTEAFF